Below are 28 T cell receptor beta chains sequenced from a single sample in a study of blood T cell repertoires in COVID-19. Repertoires were generated with immunoSEQ multiplex PCR, while TCRdb's copy carries only in-frame clones and drops some. The sample shows some 380,000 clones, roughly 90% of them seen only once. The sample was PBMCs or T cells enriched from blood (not recorded which). The receptors shown here come from a woman aged 40 to 50 with acute COVID-19.

Of note for this clone: Since a much larger clone is just one base distant, this may be a read error. This rearrangement joins TRBV9 to TRBJ1-1; 7 bases map to TRBD1. The trim removed 4 bases at V and 1 base at J, leaving 4 bases unmatched. Germline V CDR1 and CDR2: SGDLS, YYNGEE. This CDR3 is 14 amino acids long. The CDR3 here is CASSFGQANTEAFF. The DNA of the CDR3 is TGTGCCAGCAGCTTCGGACAGGCGAACACTGAAGCTTTCTTT.

The rearrangement links TRBV29-1 to TRBJ2-1, with a tentative D call TRBD2 (6 bases). The ends were cut back, 3 bases at V and 7 bases at J, with 7 bases in the middle. This CDR3 spans 11 amino acids. Germline V lookup: CDR1 SQVTM, CDR2 ANQGSEA. CDR3 nucleotides: TGCAGCGTTGAGGAGGGAAATGAGCAGTTCTTC. Encoded protein: CSVEEGNEQFF.

This clone was seen more than once but under ten times. The chain links TRBV6-5 to TRBJ1-1; maybe TRBD1 (6 bases). V lost 10 bases to trimming and J lost 11 bases, with 17 bases between them. From germline, CDR1 is MNHEY and CDR2 SVGAGI. The CDR3 runs to 11 residues. This CDR3 reads CATGPRGRAFF. Here the CDR3 DNA reads TGTGCCACCGGACCCAGGGGTCGGGCTTTCTTT.

The CDR3 reads CASSPTSLGAGTGELFF. CDR3 DNA: TGTGCCAGCAGCCCGACCAGCCTGGGAGCTGGCACCGGGGAGCTGTTTTTT. The rearrangement links TRBV7-9 to TRBJ2-2; tentatively, D is TRBD2 (5 bases). Germline V lookup: CDR1 SEHNR, CDR2 FQNEAQ (reference sequence). V lost 5 bases, J lost 4 bases, and 20 bases lay in between. The CDR3 runs 17 residues.

The V gene is TRBV15, the J gene TRBJ1-4; tentative D call: TRBD1 (5 bases). The CDR3 covers 13 residues. With 2 bases removed from V and 7 bases from J, the gap between germline ends came to 8 bases. CDR1 and CDR2 (germline): LNHNV, YYDKDF (reference sequence). The CDR3 loop is CATSRSGGEKLFF. The CDR3 nucleotides are TGTGCCACCAGCAGATCGGGGGGTGAAAAACTGTTTTTT.

V and J are TRBV5-5 and TRBJ1-2, with no clear D. V was cut by 4 bases and J by 7 bases, with 17 bases left in between. The germline V gene encodes CDR1 SGHKS and CDR2 YYEKEE (reference sequence). CDR3 length: 14 residues. CDR3 loop: CASSLPGVVAGYTF. CDR3 coding DNA: TGTGCCAGCAGCCTCCCCGGGGTGGTAGCTGGCTACACCTTC.

This chain links TRBV6-1 with TRBJ1-3, with 7 bases aligning to TRBD1. The CDR3 runs to 17 residues. Germline V gene sequence: CDR1 MNHNS, CDR2 SASEGT. Unmatched junction bases numbered 8, after V lost 3 bases and J lost 0 bases. The CDR3 reads CASSDGTVSFSGNTIYF. CDR3 in DNA: TGTGCCAGCAGTGACGGGACAGTATCTTTCTCTGGAAACACCATATATTTT.

This rearrangement joins TRBV27 to TRBJ2-1, with a tentative D call TRBD1 (6 bases). V shed 4 bases and J shed 8 bases, with 21 bases lying between them. Germline loops: CDR1 MNHEY, CDR2 SMNVEV (reference sequence). The CDR3 runs 16 residues. CDR3 in DNA: TGTGCCAGCAGTTCCCAAAAGGGGGTTTATATGGATGAGCAGTTCTTC. This codes for CASSSQKGVYMDEQFF.

Of note for this clone: The sample contains more than one DNA sequence encoding this CDR3. The genes are TRBV3-1 (or the pseudogene TRBV3-2) and TRBJ2-7; no clear D gene. This CDR3 is 14 amino acids long. Germline lookup yields CDR1 LGHDT and CDR2 YNNKEL (reference sequence). V was clipped by 1 base and J by 0 bases, with 7 bases between them. CDR3 in amino acids: CASSQAPGSYEQYF. CDR3 DNA: TGTGCCAGCAGCCAAGCCCCGGGCTCCTACGAGCAGTACTTC.

The chain employs TRBV7-8 and TRBJ2-7; D might be TRBD2 (6 bases). Between the trimmed V and J ends, which lost 0 bases and 0 bases, there was a span of 6 bases. The V gene's germline CDR1 is SGHVS and CDR2 FQNEAQ. The CDR3 is 14 amino acids. The CDR3 region is CASSLAGGSYEQYF. CDR3 coding DNA: TGTGCCAGCAGCTTAGCGGGGGGCTCCTACGAGCAGTACTTC.

The V call is TRBV7-9, the J call TRBJ1-1, with D possibly TRBD1 on 6 matching bases. The germline V and J ends were trimmed by 3 bases and 1 base, with 9 bases remaining between them. This CDR3 has 14 residues. The germline V gene encodes CDR1 SEHNR and CDR2 FQNEAQ (reference sequence). DNA for the CDR3: TGTGCCAGCAGCTTGGAAGGGGGGAACACTGAAGCTTTCTTT. Translated, it gives CASSLEGGNTEAFF.

The chain joins TRBV23-1 to TRBJ1-2; possibly TRBD1 for D (6 bases). TRBV23-1 is assigned to the ORF class and has an uncertain function. V gave up 2 bases and J gave up 1 base, with 20 bases separating them. CDR3 length: 18 residues. Here the CDR3 DNA reads TGCGCCAGCAGTCAACCAGACAGGCTCTTGGCCCTTAACTATGGCTACACCTTC. It is translated as CASSQPDRLLALNYGYTF.

This chain joins TRBV5-4 and TRBJ1-2; 7 positions match TRBD1. The V gene's germline CDR1 is SGHNT and CDR2 YYREEE (reference sequence). The CDR3 contains 15 residues. V lost 4 bases, J lost 4 bases, and 10 bases stayed unmatched. CDR3: CASSSYQTGIYGYTF. The CDR3 coding sequence is TGTGCCAGCAGCAGCTACCAGACAGGGATCTATGGCTACACCTTC.

The chain uses TRBV27 and TRBJ1-5, with TRBD1 matching 7 bases. Per germline, CDR1 MNHEY and CDR2 SMNVEV (reference sequence). The CDR3 is 14 residues long. After removal of 5 bases from V and 6 bases from J, the junction contained 7 bases not matched to a gene. The CDR3 DNA reads as TGTGCCAGCAGTCCCCGGCAGGGGGTTCAGCCCCAGCATTTT. Encoded protein: CASSPRQGVQPQHF.

The chain joins TRBV21-1 to TRBJ2-2; the table's D call TRBD2 went unverified against the DNA. TRBV21-1 is listed as a pseudogene. The CDR3 consists of 15 residues. CDR3: CASTEDLESPGELFF. In nucleotides, the CDR3 is TGTGCCAGCACCGAAGACCTAGAGTCACCGGGGGAGCTGTTTTTT.

The V call is TRBV11-2, the J call TRBJ1-4; 8 bases line up with TRBD1. With V trimmed by 5 bases and J by 8 bases, 10 bases remained unmatched. This CDR3 spans 15 amino acids. The germline V gene has CDR1 SGHAT and CDR2 FQNNGV. The CDR3 loop reads CASSPVSTGEEKLFF. The CDR3 nucleotides read TGTGCCAGCAGCCCCGTATCGACAGGGGAAGAAAAACTGTTTTTT.

The V and J genes are TRBV10-3 and TRBJ1-3; the match to TRBD1 covers 11 bases. V shed 2 bases, J shed 5 bases, and the junction held 2 bases outside the gene matches. CDR3 size: 15 residues. The germline CDR1 and CDR2 sequences are ENHRY and SYGVKD. The CDR3 loop is CAISEGQGARNTIYF. The DNA of the CDR3 is TGTGCCATCAGTGAGGGACAGGGGGCAAGAAACACCATATATTTT.

The chain carries TRBV19 and TRBJ1-1; 8 bases align to TRBD1. The V gene end was trimmed by 7 bases and the J gene end by 4 bases; junction bases not matched to a gene: 2. The CDR3 length is 12 residues. Germline CDR1 is LNHDA and CDR2 is SQIVND (reference sequence). CDR3 amino acids: CASTGGRTEAFF. CDR3 bases: TGTGCCAGTACAGGGGGCCGCACTGAAGCTTTCTTT.

The chain couples TRBV27 to TRBJ1-2, with D possibly being TRBD1 (6 bases). The V gene's germline CDR1 is MNHEY and CDR2 SMNVEV (reference sequence). Trimming took 2 bases from V and 8 from J, leaving 15 bases between them. There are 14 residues in the CDR3. Here the CDR3 reads CASSLIGQSHGYTF. The CDR3 DNA reads TGTGCCAGCAGTTTAATCGGACAGTCCCACGGCTACACCTTC.

The V gene is TRBV19, the J gene TRBJ2-1; 12 nucleotides line up with TRBD2. The CDR3 is 17 residues long. The trim removed 5 bases at V and 8 bases at J, leaving 13 bases unmatched. In germline, CDR1 is LNHDA, CDR2 SQIVND (reference sequence). The CDR3 region has the DNA TGTGCCAGTAGTTCTAAAACCCTAGCGGGGGGGCCCTATGAGCAGTTCTTC. The encoded protein is CASSSKTLAGGPYEQFF.

The chain is built from TRBV24-1 and TRBJ2-2; tentative D call: TRBD1 (5 bases). From germline, CDR1 is KGHDR and CDR2 SFDVKD. Trimming removed 2 bases from V and 5 bases from J, with 11 bases in between. This CDR3 region has 15 residues. The CDR3 is CATSDSAGSTGELFF. DNA of the CDR3: TGTGCCACCAGTGATTCGGCAGGGTCGACCGGGGAGCTGTTTTTT.

The chain uses TRBV5-1 and TRBJ1-1; no clear D. The germline gives CDR1 SGHRS, CDR2 YFSETQ. Between the trimmed V and J ends, which lost 4 bases and 7 bases, there was a span of 8 bases. CDR3 length: 11 residues. The CDR3 region is CASSGQYEAFF. As DNA, the CDR3 is TGCGCCAGCAGCGGGCAATATGAAGCTTTCTTT. Combining the CDR3 with reference TRBV5-1 and TRBJ1-1 gives the whole variable domain KAGVTQTPRYLIKTRGQQVTLSCSPISGHRSVSWYQQTPGQGLQFLFEYFSETQRNKGNFPGRFSGRQFSNSRSEMNVSTLELGDSALYLCASSGQYEAFFGQGTRLTVV.

The rearrangement joins TRBV2 to TRBJ1-1; D is undetermined. Germline V gene data show CDR1 as SNHLY and CDR2 as FYNNEI. The CDR3 totals 14 residues. This chain's CDR3 is CASTPRGGNTEAFF. The DNA for the CDR3 is TGTGCTTCAACCCCCCGAGGAGGGAACACTGAAGCTTTCTTT.

The V and J genes are TRBV4-1 and TRBJ1-1; 10 positions match TRBD1. The CDR3 extends over 13 amino acids. V was pared by 8 bases and J by 6 bases, with 6 bases of the junction left unmatched. The germline gives CDR1 MGHRA, CDR2 YSYEKL. As DNA, the CDR3 is TGCGCCAGCGGGGGACAGGGGCAGGCTGAAGCTTTCTTT. Translated: CASGGQGQAEAFF.

The rearrangement uses TRBV11-2 and TRBJ1-2; 7 nucleotides line up with TRBD1. Germline CDR1 SGHAT, CDR2 FQNNGV. J was trimmed by 0 bases and V by 2 bases; bases with no gene match: 6. CDR3 length equals 16 residues. The CDR3 sequence is CASSLKSQGANYGYTF. The CDR3 coding sequence is TGTGCCAGCAGCTTAAAATCCCAGGGGGCTAACTATGGCTACACCTTC.

The genes are TRBV5-6 and TRBJ2-5, with 10 positions matching TRBD1. CDR3 size: 15 residues. CDR1 is SGHDT, CDR2 YYEEEE, per germline. J gave up 1 base and V 3 bases, and 3 bases lay outside the gene matches. The DNA for the CDR3 is TGTGCCAGCAGCTGGGGACAGGGGCTCCAAGAGACCCAGTACTTC. This gives the protein CASSWGQGLQETQYF.

The chain combines TRBV11-2 with TRBJ1-2; D not certain. The germline CDR1 and CDR2 sequences are SGHAT and FQNNGV. The V end was cut by 1 base, the J end by 2 bases, with 14 bases between. The CDR3 is 16 amino acids. The CDR3 region has the DNA TGTGCCAGCAGCTTAGGTTACGGGGTCCAAAACTATGGCTACACCTTC. This encodes CASSLGYGVQNYGYTF.

The DNA of the CDR3 is TGTGCCAGCAGTCCAACAGGGAATCCAGCCCAGCATTTT. Translation gives CASSPTGNPAQHF. J is TRBJ1-5 and V is TRBV27, with a weak D call TRBD1 (6 bases). V lost 5 bases, J lost 11 bases, and 16 bases lay in between. CDR1 and CDR2 from the germline V gene are MNHEY and SMNVEV (reference sequence). The CDR3 is 13 residues long.